This T cell receptor beta chain was sequenced for a study of beta chain features in type 1 diabetes. In the study overall: Cells sorted and examined across all samples totaled approximately 100 million. Points from the study as a whole: Small HLA sub-analyses could not settle whether HLA shapes TCRB rearrangement. For Type 1 diabetes patients, all four CD4+ subsets carried TCRB CDR3s that were moderately but significantly shorter.

Sequenced material consisted of expressed TCRB transcripts (all of the isolated RNA was reverse transcribed). Only in-frame clones appear in the TCRdb table, and some are missing; sequencing was by immunoSEQ multiplex PCR. The repertoire holds approximately 280,000 clones, with over 12% as singletons. V was clipped by 4 bases and J by 2 bases, with 12 bases between them. Germline CDR1 reads SGHRS; CDR2 reads YFSETQ. The CDR3 loop spans 14 amino acids. This clone was observed a handful of times. Its antigen is not known. V is TRBV5-1 and J is TRBJ1-1; a weak D match, TRBD1 (6 bases). Sequencing input: naive CD4+ T cells from blood. The source of this sequence is a man between 18 and 35 years old with type 1 diabetes. For the CDR3, the DNA is TGCGCCAGCAGCCCCACGGACAGAAACACTGAAGCTTTCTTT. Translating it yields CASSPTDRNTEAFF.